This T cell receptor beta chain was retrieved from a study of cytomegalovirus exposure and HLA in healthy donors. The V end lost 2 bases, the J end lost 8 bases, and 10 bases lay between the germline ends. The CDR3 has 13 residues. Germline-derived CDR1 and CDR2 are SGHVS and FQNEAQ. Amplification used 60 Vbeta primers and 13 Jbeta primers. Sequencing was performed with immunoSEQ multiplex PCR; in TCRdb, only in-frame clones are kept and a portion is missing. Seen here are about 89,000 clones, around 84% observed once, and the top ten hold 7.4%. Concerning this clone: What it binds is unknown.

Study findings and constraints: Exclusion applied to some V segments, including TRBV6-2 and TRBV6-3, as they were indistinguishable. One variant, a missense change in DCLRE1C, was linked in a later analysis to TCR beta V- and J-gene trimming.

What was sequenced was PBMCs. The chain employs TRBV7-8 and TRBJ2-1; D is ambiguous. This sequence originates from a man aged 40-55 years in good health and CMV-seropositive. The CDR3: CASSLSSSHEQFF. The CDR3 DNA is TGTGCCAGCAGCTTATCCTCGTCTCATGAGCAGTTCTTC.